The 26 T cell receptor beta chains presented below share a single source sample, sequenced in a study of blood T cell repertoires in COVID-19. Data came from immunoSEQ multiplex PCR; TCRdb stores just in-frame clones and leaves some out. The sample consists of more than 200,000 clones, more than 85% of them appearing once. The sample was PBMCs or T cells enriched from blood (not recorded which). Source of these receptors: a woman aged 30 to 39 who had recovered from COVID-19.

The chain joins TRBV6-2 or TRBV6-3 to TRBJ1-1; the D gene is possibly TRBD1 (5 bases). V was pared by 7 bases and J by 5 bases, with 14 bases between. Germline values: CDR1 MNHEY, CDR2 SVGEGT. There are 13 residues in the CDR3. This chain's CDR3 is CASTPGSRTEAFF. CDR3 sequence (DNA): TGTGCCAGCACCCCAGGGAGTAGGACTGAAGCTTTCTTT.

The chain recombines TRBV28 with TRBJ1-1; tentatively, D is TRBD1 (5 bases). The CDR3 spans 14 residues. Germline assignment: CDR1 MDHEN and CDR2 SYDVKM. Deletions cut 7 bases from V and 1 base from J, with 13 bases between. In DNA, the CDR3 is TGTGCCAGCACCGCGGGACGGACGAACACTGAAGCTTTCTTT. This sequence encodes CASTAGRTNTEAFF. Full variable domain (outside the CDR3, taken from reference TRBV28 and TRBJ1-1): DVKVTQSSRYLVKRTGEKVFLECVQDMDHENMFWYRQDPGLGLRLIYFSYDVKMKEKGDIPEGYSVSREKKERFSLILESASTNQTSMYLCASTAGRTNTEAFFGQGTRLTVV.

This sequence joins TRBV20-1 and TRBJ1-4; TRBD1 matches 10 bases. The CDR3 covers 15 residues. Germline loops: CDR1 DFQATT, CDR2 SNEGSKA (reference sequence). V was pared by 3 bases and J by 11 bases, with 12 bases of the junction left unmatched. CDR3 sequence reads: CSASGTGQGGRKLFF. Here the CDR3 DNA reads TGCAGTGCTAGTGGTACCGGACAGGGGGGGAGGAAACTGTTTTTT.

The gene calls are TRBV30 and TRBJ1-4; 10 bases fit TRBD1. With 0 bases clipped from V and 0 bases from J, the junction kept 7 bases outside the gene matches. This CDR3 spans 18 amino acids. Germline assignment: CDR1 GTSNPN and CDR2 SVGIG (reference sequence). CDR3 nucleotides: TGTGCCTGGAGTGTTTATAGGACAGGGGGTGCAACTAATGAAAAACTGTTTTTT. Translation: CAWSVYRTGGATNEKLFF.

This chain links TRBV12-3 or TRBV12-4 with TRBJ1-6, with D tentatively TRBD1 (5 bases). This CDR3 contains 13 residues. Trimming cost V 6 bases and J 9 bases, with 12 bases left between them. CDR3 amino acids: CASRVQGGSPLHF. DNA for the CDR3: TGTGCCAGCAGAGTCCAGGGCGGTTCACCCCTCCACTTT.

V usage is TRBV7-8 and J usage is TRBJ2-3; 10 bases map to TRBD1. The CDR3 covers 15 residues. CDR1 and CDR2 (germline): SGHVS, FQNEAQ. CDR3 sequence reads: CATGPRQGAADTQYF. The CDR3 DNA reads TGTGCTACTGGGCCCCGACAGGGGGCCGCAGATACGCAGTATTTT.

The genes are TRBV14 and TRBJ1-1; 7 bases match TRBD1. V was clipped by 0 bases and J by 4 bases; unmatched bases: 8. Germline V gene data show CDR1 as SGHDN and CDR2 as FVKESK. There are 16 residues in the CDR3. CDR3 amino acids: CASSQEGKGAVTEAFF. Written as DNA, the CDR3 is TGTGCCAGCAGCCAAGAAGGAAAGGGGGCGGTCACTGAAGCTTTCTTT.

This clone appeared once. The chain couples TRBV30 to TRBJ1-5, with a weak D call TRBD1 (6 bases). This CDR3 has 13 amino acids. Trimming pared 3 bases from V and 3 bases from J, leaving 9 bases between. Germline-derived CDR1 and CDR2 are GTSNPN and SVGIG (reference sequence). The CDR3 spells CAWRGQSNQPQHF. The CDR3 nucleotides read TGTGCCTGGAGGGGACAATCCAATCAGCCCCAGCATTTT.

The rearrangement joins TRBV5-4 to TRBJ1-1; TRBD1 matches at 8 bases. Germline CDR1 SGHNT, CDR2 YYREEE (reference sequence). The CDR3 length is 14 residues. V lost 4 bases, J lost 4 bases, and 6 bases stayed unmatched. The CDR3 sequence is CASSKTGGGTEAFF. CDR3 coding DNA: TGTGCCAGCAGCAAAACAGGGGGAGGCACTGAAGCTTTCTTT.

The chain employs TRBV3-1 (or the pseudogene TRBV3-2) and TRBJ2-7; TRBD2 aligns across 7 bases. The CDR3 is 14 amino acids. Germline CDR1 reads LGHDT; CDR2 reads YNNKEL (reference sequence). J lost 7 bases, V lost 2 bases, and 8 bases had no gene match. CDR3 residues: CASSQRQSGGEQYF. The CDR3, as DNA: TGTGCCAGCAGCCAAAGGCAATCGGGGGGAGAGCAGTACTTC.

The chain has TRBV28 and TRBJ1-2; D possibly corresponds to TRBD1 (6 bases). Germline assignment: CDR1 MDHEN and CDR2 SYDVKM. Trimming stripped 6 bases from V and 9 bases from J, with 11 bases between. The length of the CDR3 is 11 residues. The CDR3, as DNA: TGTGCCAGCAGGGGACAAGTGAGCTACACCTTC. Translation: CASRGQVSYTF.

The CDR3 DNA reads TGTGCCTCAGGCCGACGGACGGGTGTGACAGCTGGAAACACCATATATTTT. Amino acid sequence: CASGRRTGVTAGNTIYF. The genes are TRBV28 and TRBJ1-3; maybe TRBD1 (5 bases). Trimming removed 11 bases from V and 2 bases from J, with 25 bases in between. Per the germline V gene, CDR1 is MDHEN and CDR2 is SYDVKM. The CDR3 runs to 17 residues.

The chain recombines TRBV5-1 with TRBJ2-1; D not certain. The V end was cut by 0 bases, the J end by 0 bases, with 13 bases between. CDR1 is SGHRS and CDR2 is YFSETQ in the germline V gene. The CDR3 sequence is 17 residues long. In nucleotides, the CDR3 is TGCGCCAGCAGCTTGGCCGTGCGTGTGAGCTCCTACAATGAGCAGTTCTTC. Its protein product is CASSLAVRVSSYNEQFF.

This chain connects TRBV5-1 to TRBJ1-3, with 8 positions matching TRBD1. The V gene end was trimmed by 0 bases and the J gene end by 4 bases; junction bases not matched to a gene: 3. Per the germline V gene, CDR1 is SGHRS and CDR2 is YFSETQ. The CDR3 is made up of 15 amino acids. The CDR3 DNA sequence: TGCGCCAGCAGCTTGGAAGGGACAGGAGGAAACACCATATATTTT. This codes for CASSLEGTGGNTIYF.

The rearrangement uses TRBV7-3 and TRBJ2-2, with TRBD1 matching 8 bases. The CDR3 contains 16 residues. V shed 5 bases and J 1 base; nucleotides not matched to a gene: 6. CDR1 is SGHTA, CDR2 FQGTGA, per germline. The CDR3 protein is CASSARQGMNTGELFF. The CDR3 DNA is TGTGCCAGCAGCGCACGACAGGGGATGAACACCGGGGAGCTGTTTTTT.

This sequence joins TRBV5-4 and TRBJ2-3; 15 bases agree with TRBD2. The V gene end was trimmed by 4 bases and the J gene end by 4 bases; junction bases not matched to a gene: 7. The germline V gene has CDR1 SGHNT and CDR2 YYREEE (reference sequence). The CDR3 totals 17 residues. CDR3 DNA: TGTGCCAGCAGCCCCGGACTAGCGGGAGGGAGGGCAGATACGCAGTATTTT. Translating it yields CASSPGLAGGRADTQYF.

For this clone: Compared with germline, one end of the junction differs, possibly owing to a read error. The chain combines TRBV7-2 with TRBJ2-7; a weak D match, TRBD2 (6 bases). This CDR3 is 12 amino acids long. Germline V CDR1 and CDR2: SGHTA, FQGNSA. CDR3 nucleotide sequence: TGTGCCAGCAGCTCGGAGGAGGGCTTGAACGACTTC. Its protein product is CASSSEEGLNDF.

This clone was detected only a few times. The CDR3 protein is CASSPRMGRENYGYTF. The CDR3 region has the DNA TGTGCCAGCTCACCACGAATGGGCAGGGAAAACTATGGCTACACCTTC. The V call is TRBV18, the J call TRBJ1-2, with a weak D call TRBD1 (5 bases). Between the trimmed V and J ends, which lost 1 base and 2 bases, there was a span of 14 bases. Germline V lookup: CDR1 KGHSH, CDR2 LQKENI. This CDR3 contains 16 residues.

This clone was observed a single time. CDR3 sequence: CATRDRERYEQYF. As DNA, the CDR3 is TGTGCCACCAGGGACAGGGAGAGGTACGAGCAGTACTTC. This chain uses TRBV10-3 with TRBJ2-7; TRBD1 matches 9 bases. Per germline, CDR1 ENHRY and CDR2 SYGVKD. This CDR3 contains 13 residues. The V gene end was trimmed by 10 bases and the J gene end by 4 bases; junction bases not matched to a gene: 8.

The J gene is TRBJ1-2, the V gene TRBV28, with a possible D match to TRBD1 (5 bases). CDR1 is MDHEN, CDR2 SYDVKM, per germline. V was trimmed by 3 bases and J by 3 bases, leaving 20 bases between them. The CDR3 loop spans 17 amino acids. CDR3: CASSFGLGKGFYYGYTF. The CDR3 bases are TGTGCCAGCAGTTTCGGCCTGGGGAAGGGGTTCTACTATGGCTACACCTTC.

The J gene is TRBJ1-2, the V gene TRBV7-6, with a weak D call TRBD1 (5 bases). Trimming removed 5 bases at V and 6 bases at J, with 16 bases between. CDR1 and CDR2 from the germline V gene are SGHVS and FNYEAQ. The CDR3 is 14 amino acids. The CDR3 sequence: CASSSTGTSDGYTF. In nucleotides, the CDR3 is TGTGCCAGCAGCAGCACCGGGACTTCTGATGGCTACACCTTC.

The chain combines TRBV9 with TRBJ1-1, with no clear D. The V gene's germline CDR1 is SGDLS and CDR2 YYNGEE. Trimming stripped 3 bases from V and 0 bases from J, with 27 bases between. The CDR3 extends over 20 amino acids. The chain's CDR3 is CASSDSRETIEFGVNTEAFF. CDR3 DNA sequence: TGTGCCAGCAGCGACTCCCGGGAAACAATAGAATTTGGGGTGAACACTGAAGCTTTCTTT.

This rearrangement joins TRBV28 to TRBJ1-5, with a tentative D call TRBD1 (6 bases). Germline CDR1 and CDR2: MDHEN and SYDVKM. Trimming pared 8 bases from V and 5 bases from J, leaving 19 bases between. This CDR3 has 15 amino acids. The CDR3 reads CASQKPLGADQPQHF. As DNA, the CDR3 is TGTGCCAGCCAGAAACCCCTGGGGGCCGATCAGCCCCAGCATTTT. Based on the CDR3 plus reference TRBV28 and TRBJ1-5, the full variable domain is DVKVTQSSRYLVKRTGEKVFLECVQDMDHENMFWYRQDPGLGLRLIYFSYDVKMKEKGDIPEGYSVSREKKERFSLILESASTNQTSMYLCASQKPLGADQPQHFGDGTRLSIL.

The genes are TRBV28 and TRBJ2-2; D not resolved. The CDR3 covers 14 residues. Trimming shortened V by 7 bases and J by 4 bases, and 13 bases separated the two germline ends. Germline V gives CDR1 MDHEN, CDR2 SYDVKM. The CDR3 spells CASTPLVITGELFF. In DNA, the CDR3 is TGTGCCAGCACCCCCCTCGTAATCACCGGGGAGCTGTTTTTT.

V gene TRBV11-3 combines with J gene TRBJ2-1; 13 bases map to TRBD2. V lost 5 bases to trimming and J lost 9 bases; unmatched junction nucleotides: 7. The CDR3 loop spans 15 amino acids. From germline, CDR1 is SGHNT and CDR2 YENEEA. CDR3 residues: CASSNRTSGSSEQFF. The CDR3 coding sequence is TGTGCCAGCAGCAACAGGACTAGCGGGAGTAGTGAGCAGTTCTTC.

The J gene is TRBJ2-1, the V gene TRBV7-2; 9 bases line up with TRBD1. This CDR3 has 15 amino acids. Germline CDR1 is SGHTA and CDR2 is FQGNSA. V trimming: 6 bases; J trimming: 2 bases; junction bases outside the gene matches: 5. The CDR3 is CASSFRDRAYNEQFF. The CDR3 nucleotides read TGTGCCAGCAGTTTCCGGGACAGGGCCTACAATGAGCAGTTCTTC. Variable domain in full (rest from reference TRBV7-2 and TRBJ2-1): GAGVSQSPSNKVTEKGKDVELRCDPISGHTALYWYRQSLGQGLEFLIYFQGNSAPDKSGLPSDRFSAERTGGSVSTLTIQRTQQEDSAVYLCASSFRDRAYNEQFFGPGTRLTVL.